This is a list of T cell receptor beta chains from one sample in a study of beta chain features in type 1 diabetes. The assay was immunoSEQ multiplex PCR, and TCRdb's table has in-frame clones only and misses some. The sample yields some 240,000 clones, about 11% seen once. Sequenced input: central memory CD4+ T cells from blood. The receptors shown here come from a young man in good health. Each CDR3 is given with its conserved first and last residue.

v_gene	j_gene	len	CDR3aa
TRBV6-5	TRBJ2-4	15	CASSSGGIAKNIQYF
TRBV7-9	TRBJ2-3	12	CASSPDTWPQYF
TRBV6-1	TRBJ2-1	16	CASSGAGRGGYNEQFF
TRBV28	TRBJ2-7	18	CASRWPLVRAGEIYEQYF
TRBV9	TRBJ2-2	13	CASSVTVTGELFF
TRBV30	TRBJ2-4	15	CAGSVRREGGNIQYF
TRBV7-9	TRBJ2-7	14	CASSLAAGVSEQYF
TRBV4-1	TRBJ2-7	17	CASSRWPVREGLGEQYF
TRBV25-1	TRBJ2-7	15	CASSDGSRTKYEQYF
TRBV28	TRBJ2-4	16	CASTKAGGLSKNIQYF
TRBV11-2	TRBJ2-3	15	CASSDWTSGEDTQYF
TRBV4-1	TRBJ2-3	16	CASSQAVGTSTDTQYF
TRBV5-4	TRBJ2-5	14	CASSRDRVKETQYF
TRBV2	TRBJ2-1	15	CASSEAARNYNEQFF
TRBV5-1	TRBJ2-2	14	CASSLRTDTGELFF
TRBV7-2	TRBJ2-3	14	CASSLAGHTDTQYF
TRBV10-3	TRBJ2-7	17	CAISDSGLPGGNYEQYF
TRBV6-5	TRBJ1-4	14	CASRRTATNEKLFF
TRBV7-2	TRBJ2-1	14	CASSPWTTSNEQFF
TRBV27	TRBJ1-4	15	CASSSRDVRNEKLFF
TRBV6-1	TRBJ1-1	11	CASSEDVRAFF
TRBV6-1	TRBJ2-1	14	CASSEWDYYNEQFF
TRBV29-1	TRBJ2-4	14	CSVGGAAGKNIQYF
TRBV2	TRBJ2-1	13	CASSSLRNNEQFF
TRBV6-5	TRBJ2-5	12	CASSYSTQTQYF
TRBV28	TRBJ1-5	13	CAISGMGNQPQHF
TRBV4-2	TRBJ1-3	14	CASSQPTAGNTIYF
TRBV6-6	TRBJ1-5	12	CASLSSNQPQHF
TRBV2	-	12	CASRKIADEQYF
TRBV9	TRBJ2-7	14	CASSVSVTSYEQYF
TRBV27	TRBJ2-7	15	CASSIPSGRSHEQYF
TRBV5-8	TRBJ2-5	17	CASSLVFGSTNQETQYF
TRBV7-8	TRBJ2-5	13	CASTRQGKETQYF
TRBV7-2	TRBJ2-3	15	CASSLGGRSTDTQYF
TRBV6-5	TRBJ1-2	14	CASSYQGGKYGYTF
TRBV5-4	TRBJ1-1	13	CASSLDMNTEAFF